This passage covers 13 T cell receptor beta chains from one sample sequenced in a study of blood T cell repertoires in COVID-19. Assay used: immunoSEQ multiplex PCR; TCRdb lists only in-frame clones, some missing. The sample contains about 400,000 clones, around nine tenths of which appear only once. The sample taken for sequencing was peripheral blood. All receptors come from a human donor in a cohort sampled during active COVID-19.

This clone was observed once. This rearrangement joins TRBV13 to TRBJ2-7; 8 bases map to TRBD2. V lost 5 bases, J lost 2 bases, and 8 bases stayed unmatched. This CDR3 spans 15 amino acids. The germline CDR1 and CDR2 sequences are PRHDT and FYEKMQ (reference sequence). CDR3 DNA sequence: TGTGCCAGCAGCCCTGCCTCGCGGGGGGCCTACGAGCAGTACTTC. Translated, it gives CASSPASRGAYEQYF.

V and J are TRBV6-2 or TRBV6-3 and TRBJ2-3; 7 bases agree with TRBD1. The ends lost 1 base at V and 6 bases at J; junction bases unmatched: 10. Per the germline V gene, CDR1 is MNHEY and CDR2 is SVGEGT. CDR3 size: 16 residues. CDR3 sequence reads: CASSYLIQTGTDTQYF. In DNA, the CDR3 is TGTGCCAGCAGTTACTTGATCCAGACAGGGACGGATACGCAGTATTTT.

The chain links TRBV28 to TRBJ2-7; no clear D. Germline CDR1 and CDR2: MDHEN and SYDVKM. The CDR3 is made up of 14 amino acids. Trimming took off 10 bases at V and 0 bases at J, with 16 bases between the two ends. CDR3 sequence (DNA): TGTGCCATCATGACTTCTTTTAGCTCCTACGAGCAGTACTTC. This codes for CAIMTSFSSYEQYF. Combining the CDR3 with reference TRBV28 and TRBJ2-7 gives the whole variable domain DVKVTQSSRYLVKRTGEKVFLECVQDMDHENMFWYRQDPGLGLRLIYFSYDVKMKEKGDIPEGYSVSREKKERFSLILESASTNQTSMYLCAIMTSFSSYEQYFGPGTRLTVT.

The gene calls are TRBV28 and TRBJ2-3, with D perhaps TRBD1 (6 bases). This CDR3 is built from 18 residues. The germline V and J ends were trimmed by 3 bases and 7 bases, with 26 bases remaining between them. Germline CDR1 is MDHEN and CDR2 is SYDVKM. The CDR3 region is CASSFLGVVKGGTYTQYF. The CDR3 DNA sequence: TGTGCCAGCAGTTTTTTAGGCGTGGTCAAGGGTGGGACATATACGCAGTATTTT.

The V and J genes are TRBV28 and TRBJ2-3; 8 bases agree with TRBD2. The junction had 9 bases not matched to a gene; V was cut back by 5 bases and J by 2 bases. This CDR3 has 16 residues. Germline CDR1 and CDR2: MDHEN and SYDVKM. The chain's CDR3 is CASSPPSGRITDTQYF. In DNA, the CDR3 is TGTGCCAGCAGTCCCCCAAGCGGGAGAATCACAGATACGCAGTATTTT.

CDR3 loop: CAILGSSYNEQFF. The CDR3 DNA is TGTGCCATCCTGGGGAGTTCCTACAATGAGCAGTTCTTC. The chain uses TRBV2 and TRBJ2-1, with a weak D call TRBD2 (5 bases). This CDR3 contains 13 residues. V lost 10 bases to trimming and J lost 1 base, with 11 bases between them. Germline V gives CDR1 SNHLY, CDR2 FYNNEI.

V is TRBV4-1 and J is TRBJ2-5; D call uncertain. The CDR3 covers 16 residues. V gave up 1 base and J gave up 0 bases, with 12 bases separating them. Germline-derived CDR1 and CDR2 are MGHRA and YSYEKL. The CDR3: CASSQVWLGDQETQYF. The CDR3 DNA sequence: TGCGCCAGCAGCCAAGTATGGCTAGGAGACCAAGAGACCCAGTACTTC.

J is TRBJ2-6 and V is TRBV28; 9 bases line up with TRBD1. V was pared by 4 bases and J by 1 base, with 2 bases of the junction left unmatched. Germline V gene sequence: CDR1 MDHEN, CDR2 SYDVKM. This CDR3 spans 16 amino acids. The CDR3 sequence: CASSSDRGSGANVLTF. The CDR3 nucleotides read TGTGCCAGCAGTTCCGACAGGGGGTCTGGGGCCAACGTCCTGACTTTC.

The chain employs TRBV4-1 and TRBJ2-6, with no clear D. The V end was cut by 1 base, the J end by 2 bases, with 15 bases between. Germline lookup yields CDR1 MGHRA and CDR2 YSYEKL. The CDR3 covers 18 residues. DNA for the CDR3: TGCGCCAGCAGCCAAGGCCTTATATTGGGCGCTGGGGCCAACGTCCTGACTTTC. Protein: CASSQGLILGAGANVLTF.

The chain couples TRBV6-2 or TRBV6-3 to TRBJ1-2; D possibly corresponds to TRBD1 (6 bases). Trimming left V 6 bases short and J 0 bases short, with 20 bases between. The CDR3 is made up of 17 amino acids. Germline CDR1 and CDR2: MNHEY and SVGEGT. In nucleotides, the CDR3 is TGTGCCAGCAGCCGAAACAACAGGGCTCGGGCTAACTATGGCTACACCTTC. It encodes CASSRNNRARANYGYTF.

The chain recombines TRBV18 with TRBJ1-1; 10 bases match TRBD1. The CDR3 runs 14 residues. The V gene end was trimmed by 5 bases and the J gene end by 5 bases; junction bases not matched to a gene: 5. Germline V gene lookup returns CDR1 KGHSH and CDR2 LQKENI. The chain's CDR3 is CASSSRDRGTEAFF. Written as DNA, the CDR3 is TGTGCCAGCTCATCCCGGGACAGGGGAACTGAAGCTTTCTTT.

The chain carries TRBV3-1 (or the pseudogene TRBV3-2) and TRBJ1-6, with D perhaps TRBD1 (6 bases). The CDR3 spans 14 residues. The V and J ends lost 0 bases and 10 bases respectively, with 10 bases between them. Germline loops: CDR1 LGHDT, CDR2 YNNKEL (reference sequence). CDR3 coding DNA: TGTGCCAGCAGCCAAGAAAGGGGGAGCTCACCCCTCCACTTT. This sequence encodes CASSQERGSSPLHF.

This chain joins TRBV5-1 and TRBJ2-3, with 7 bases matching TRBD1. V lost 4 bases to trimming and J lost 3 bases; unmatched junction nucleotides: 5. This CDR3 spans 14 amino acids. The V gene's germline CDR1 is SGHRS and CDR2 YFSETQ. DNA for the CDR3: TGCGCCAGCAGCCTGGACAGGTATACAGATACGCAGTATTTT. This encodes CASSLDRYTDTQYF.